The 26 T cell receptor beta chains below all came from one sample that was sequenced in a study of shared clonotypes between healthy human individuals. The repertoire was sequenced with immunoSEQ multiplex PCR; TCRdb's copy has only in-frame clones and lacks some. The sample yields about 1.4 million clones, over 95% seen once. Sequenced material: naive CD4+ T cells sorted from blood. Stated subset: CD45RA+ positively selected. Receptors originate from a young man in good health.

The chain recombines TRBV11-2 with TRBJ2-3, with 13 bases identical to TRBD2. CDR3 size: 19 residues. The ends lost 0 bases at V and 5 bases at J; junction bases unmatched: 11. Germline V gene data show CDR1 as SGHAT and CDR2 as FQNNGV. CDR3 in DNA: TGTGCCAGCAGCTTAGACCGATTAGGGACTAGCGGGACAATAGATACGCAGTATTTT. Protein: CASSLDRLGTSGTIDTQYF.

CDR3 sequence: CASSLSRVEQYF. CDR3 DNA: TGTGCCAGCAGCTTGTCCAGGGTCGAGCAGTACTTC. The rearrangement joins TRBV11-2 to TRBJ2-7; TRBD1 might be the D (5 bases). The CDR3 sequence is 12 residues long. Trimming shortened V by 3 bases and J by 6 bases, and 9 bases separated the two germline ends. Germline CDR1 is SGHAT and CDR2 is FQNNGV.

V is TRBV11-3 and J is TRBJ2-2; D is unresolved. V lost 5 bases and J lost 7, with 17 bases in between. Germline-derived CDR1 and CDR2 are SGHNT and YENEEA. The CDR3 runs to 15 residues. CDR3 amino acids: CASSPTIGPGGELFF. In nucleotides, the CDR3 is TGTGCCAGCAGCCCCACGATCGGGCCGGGCGGGGAGCTGTTTTTT.

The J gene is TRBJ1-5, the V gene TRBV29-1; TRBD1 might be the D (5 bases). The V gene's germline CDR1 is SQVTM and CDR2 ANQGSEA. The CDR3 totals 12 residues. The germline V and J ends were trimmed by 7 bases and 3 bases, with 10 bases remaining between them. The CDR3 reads CSARTNNQPQHF. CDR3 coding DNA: TGCAGCGCCCGGACAAACAATCAGCCCCAGCATTTT.

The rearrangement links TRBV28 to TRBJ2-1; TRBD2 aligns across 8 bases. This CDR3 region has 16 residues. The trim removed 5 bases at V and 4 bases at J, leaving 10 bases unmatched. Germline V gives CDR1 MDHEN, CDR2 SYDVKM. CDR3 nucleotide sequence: TGTGCCAGCAGTCCCTTAGTAGCGGGAACATACAATGAGCAGTTCTTC. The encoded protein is CASSPLVAGTYNEQFF.

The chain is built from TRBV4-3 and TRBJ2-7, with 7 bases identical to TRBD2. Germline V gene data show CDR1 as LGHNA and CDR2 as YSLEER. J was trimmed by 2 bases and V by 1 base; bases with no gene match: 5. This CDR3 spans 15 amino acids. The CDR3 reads CASSQVAGATYEQYF. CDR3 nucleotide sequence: TGCGCCAGCAGCCAAGTCGCGGGAGCCACCTACGAGCAGTACTTC.

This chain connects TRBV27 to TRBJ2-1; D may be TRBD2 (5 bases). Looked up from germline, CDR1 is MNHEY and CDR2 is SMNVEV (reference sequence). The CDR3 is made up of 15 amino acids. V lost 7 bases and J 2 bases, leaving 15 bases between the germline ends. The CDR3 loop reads CASNNLAIAYNEQFF. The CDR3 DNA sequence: TGTGCCAGCAACAATCTAGCAATCGCCTACAATGAGCAGTTCTTC.

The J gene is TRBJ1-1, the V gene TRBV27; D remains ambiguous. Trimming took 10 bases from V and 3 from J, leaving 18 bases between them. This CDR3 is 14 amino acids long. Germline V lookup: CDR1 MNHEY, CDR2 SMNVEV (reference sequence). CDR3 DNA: TGTGCCAAAATACCCGGTTTCCCGGACACTGAAGCTTTCTTT. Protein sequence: CAKIPGFPDTEAFF.

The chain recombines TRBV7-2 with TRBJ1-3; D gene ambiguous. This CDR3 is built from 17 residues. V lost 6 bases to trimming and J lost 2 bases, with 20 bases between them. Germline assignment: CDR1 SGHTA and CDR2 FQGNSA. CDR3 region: CASRPGSGWGAGNTIYF. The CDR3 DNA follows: TGTGCCAGCAGGCCTGGATCGGGCTGGGGAGCTGGAAACACCATATATTTT.

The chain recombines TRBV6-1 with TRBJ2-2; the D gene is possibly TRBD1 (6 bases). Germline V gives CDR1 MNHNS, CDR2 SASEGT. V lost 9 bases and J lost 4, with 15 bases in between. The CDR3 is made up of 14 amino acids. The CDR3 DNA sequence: TGTGCCAGTCTATGGGGGCGAATCACCGGGGAGCTGTTTTTT. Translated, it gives CASLWGRITGELFF.

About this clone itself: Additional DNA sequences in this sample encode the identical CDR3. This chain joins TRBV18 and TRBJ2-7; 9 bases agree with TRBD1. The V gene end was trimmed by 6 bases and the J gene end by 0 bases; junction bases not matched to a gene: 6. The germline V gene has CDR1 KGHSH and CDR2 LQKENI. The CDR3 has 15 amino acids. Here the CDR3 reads CASSPGQGSSYEQYF. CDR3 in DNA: TGTGCCAGCTCTCCCGGACAGGGGAGCTCCTACGAGCAGTACTTC. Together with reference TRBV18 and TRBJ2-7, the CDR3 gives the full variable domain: NAGVMQNPRHLVRRRGQEARLRCSPMKGHSHVYWYRQLPEEGLKFMVYLQKENIIDESGMPKERFSAEFPKEGPSILRIQQVVRGDSAAYFCASSPGQGSSYEQYFGPGTRLTVT.

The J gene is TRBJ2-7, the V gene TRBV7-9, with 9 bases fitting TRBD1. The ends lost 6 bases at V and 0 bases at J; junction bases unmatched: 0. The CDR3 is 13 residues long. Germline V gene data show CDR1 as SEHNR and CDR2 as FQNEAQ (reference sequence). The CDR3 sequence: CASRQGASYEQYF. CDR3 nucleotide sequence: TGTGCCAGCAGACAGGGGGCCTCCTACGAGCAGTACTTC. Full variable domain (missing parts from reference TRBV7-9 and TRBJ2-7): DTGVSQNPRHKITKRGQNVTFRCDPISEHNRLYWYRQTLGQGPEFLTYFQNEAQLEKSRLLSDRFSAERPKGSFSTLEIQRTEQGDSAMYLCASRQGASYEQYFGPGTRLTVT.

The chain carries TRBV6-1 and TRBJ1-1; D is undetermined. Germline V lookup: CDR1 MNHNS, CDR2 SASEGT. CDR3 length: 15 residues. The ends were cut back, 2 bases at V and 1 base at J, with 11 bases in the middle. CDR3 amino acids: CASSEPREENTEAFF. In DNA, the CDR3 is TGTGCCAGCAGTGAACCCCGGGAGGAGAACACTGAAGCTTTCTTT.

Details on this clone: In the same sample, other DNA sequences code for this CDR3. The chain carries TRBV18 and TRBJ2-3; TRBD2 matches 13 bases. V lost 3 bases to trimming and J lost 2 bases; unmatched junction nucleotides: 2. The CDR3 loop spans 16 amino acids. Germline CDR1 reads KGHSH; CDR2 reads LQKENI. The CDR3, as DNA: TGTGCCAGCTCACCGGGACTAGCGGGGAACACAGATACGCAGTATTTT. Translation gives CASSPGLAGNTDTQYF.

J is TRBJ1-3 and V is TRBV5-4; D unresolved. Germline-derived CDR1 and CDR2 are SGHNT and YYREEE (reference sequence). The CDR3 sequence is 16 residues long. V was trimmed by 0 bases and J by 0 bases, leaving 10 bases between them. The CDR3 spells CASSLGSGSSGNTIYF. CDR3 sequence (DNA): TGTGCCAGCAGCTTGGGCAGCGGTAGCTCTGGAAACACCATATATTTT.

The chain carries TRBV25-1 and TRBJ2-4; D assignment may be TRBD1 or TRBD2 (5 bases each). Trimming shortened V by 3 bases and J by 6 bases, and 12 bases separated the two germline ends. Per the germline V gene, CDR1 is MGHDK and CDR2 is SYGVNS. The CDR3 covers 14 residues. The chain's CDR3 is CASSDRGAGNIQYF. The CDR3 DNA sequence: TGTGCCAGCAGTGATCGAGGGGCTGGAAACATTCAGTACTTC.

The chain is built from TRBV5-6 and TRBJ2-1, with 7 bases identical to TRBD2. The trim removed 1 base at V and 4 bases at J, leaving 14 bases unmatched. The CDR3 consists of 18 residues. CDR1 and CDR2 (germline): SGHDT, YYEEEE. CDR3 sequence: CASSLRSLAGEEYNEQFF. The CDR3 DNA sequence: TGTGCCAGCAGCTTGCGCAGTTTGGCGGGAGAGGAATACAATGAGCAGTTCTTC.

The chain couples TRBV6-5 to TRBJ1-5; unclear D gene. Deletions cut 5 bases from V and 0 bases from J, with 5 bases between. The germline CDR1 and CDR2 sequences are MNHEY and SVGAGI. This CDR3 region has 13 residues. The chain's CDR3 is CASSPHSNQPQHF. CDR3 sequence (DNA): TGTGCCAGCAGTCCCCATAGCAATCAGCCCCAGCATTTT.

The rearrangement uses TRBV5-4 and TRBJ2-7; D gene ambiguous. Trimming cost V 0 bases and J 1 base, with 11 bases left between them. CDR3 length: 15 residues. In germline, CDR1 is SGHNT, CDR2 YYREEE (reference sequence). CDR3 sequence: CASSLGAVKSYEQYF. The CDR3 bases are TGTGCCAGCAGCTTGGGAGCAGTGAAGTCCTACGAGCAGTACTTC. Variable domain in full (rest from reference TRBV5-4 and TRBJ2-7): ETGVTQSPTHLIKTRGQQVTLRCSSQSGHNTVSWYQQALGQGPQFIFQYYREEENGRGNFPPRFSGLQFPNYSSELNVNALELDDSALYLCASSLGAVKSYEQYFGPGTRLTVT.

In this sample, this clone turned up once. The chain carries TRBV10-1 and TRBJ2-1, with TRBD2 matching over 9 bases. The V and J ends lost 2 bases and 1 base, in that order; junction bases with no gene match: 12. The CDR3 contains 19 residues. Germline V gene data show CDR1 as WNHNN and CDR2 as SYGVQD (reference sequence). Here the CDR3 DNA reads TGCGCCAGCAGTGAGGCAAACCCCGCAAGCGGGAGGTCCTACAATGAGCAGTTCTTC. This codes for CASSEANPASGRSYNEQFF.

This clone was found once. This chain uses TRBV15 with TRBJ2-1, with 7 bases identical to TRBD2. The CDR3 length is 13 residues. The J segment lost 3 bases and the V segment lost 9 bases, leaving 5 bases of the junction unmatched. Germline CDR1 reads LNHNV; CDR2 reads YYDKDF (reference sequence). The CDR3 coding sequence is TGTGCCACAGGACTAGATTTCTACAATGAGCAGTTCTTC. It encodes CATGLDFYNEQFF.

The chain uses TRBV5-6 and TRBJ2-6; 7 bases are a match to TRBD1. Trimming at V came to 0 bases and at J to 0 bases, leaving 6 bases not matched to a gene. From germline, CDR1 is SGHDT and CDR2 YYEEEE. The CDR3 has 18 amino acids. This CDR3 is CASSLVDRTSSGANVLTF. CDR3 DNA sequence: TGTGCCAGCAGCTTGGTGGACAGGACAAGCTCTGGGGCCAACGTCCTGACTTTC.

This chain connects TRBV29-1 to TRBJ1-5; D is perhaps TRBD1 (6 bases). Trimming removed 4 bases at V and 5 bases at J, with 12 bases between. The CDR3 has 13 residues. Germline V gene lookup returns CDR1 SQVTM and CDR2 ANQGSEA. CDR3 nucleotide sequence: TGCAGCGTTGGACGGGGGGCCGATCAGCCCCAGCATTTT. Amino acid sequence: CSVGRGADQPQHF.

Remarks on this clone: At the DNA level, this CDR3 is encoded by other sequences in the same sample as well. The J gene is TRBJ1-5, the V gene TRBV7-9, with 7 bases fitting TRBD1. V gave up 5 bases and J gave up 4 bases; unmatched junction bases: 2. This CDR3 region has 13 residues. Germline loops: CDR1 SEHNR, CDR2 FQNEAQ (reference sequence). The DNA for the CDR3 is TGTGCCAGCAGCACACAGGGGAATCAGCCCCAGCATTTT. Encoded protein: CASSTQGNQPQHF.

The CDR3 region is CASSLSLTGELFF. CDR3 nucleotide sequence: TGTGCCAGCAGCCTAAGCCTAACCGGGGAGCTGTTTTTT. The chain links TRBV14 to TRBJ2-2; D is undetermined. Trimming left V 4 bases short and J 5 bases short, with 8 bases between. CDR1 is SGHDN, CDR2 FVKESK, per germline. The CDR3 has 13 amino acids.

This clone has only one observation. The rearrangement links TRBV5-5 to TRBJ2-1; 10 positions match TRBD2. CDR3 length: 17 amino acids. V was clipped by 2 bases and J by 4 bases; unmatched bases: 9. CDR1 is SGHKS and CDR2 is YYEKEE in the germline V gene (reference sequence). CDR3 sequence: CASSLRLAGVWYNEQFF. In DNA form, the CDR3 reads TGTGCCAGCAGCTTAAGGCTAGCGGGAGTTTGGTACAATGAGCAGTTCTTC.